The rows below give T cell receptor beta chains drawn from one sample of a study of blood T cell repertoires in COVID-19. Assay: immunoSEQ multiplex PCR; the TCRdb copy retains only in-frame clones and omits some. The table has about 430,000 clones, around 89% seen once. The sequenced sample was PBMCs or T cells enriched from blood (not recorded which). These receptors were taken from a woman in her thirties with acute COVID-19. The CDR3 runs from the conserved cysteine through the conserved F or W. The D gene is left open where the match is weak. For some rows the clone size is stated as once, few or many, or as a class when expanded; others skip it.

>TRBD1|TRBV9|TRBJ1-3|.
TGTGCCAGCAGCGTAGCTATCCAGGGGGCTGGAAACACCATATATTTT
CASSVAIQGAGNTIYF
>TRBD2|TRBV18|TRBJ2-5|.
TGTGCCAGCTTCGGACTAGCGGGGGGCTTCTACGAAGAGACCCAGTACTTC
CASFGLAGGFYEETQYF
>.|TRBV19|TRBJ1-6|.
TGTGCCAGTAGCGGCGGCAGGGGTAATTCACCCCTCCACTTT
CASSGGRGNSPLHF
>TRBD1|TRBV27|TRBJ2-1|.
TGTGCCAGCAGTCGCGCGGTCCTTGACAGGGGTGAGCAGTTCTTC
CASSRAVLDRGEQFF
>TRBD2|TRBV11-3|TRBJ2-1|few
TGTGCCAGCAGTCCCCGGGGCGGGGGTCACAATGAGCAGTTCTTC
CASSPRGGGHNEQFF
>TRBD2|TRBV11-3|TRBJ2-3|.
TGTGCCAGCAGCTTTAGCGGGGGGGGGATTGAGTCGCAGTATTTT
CASSFSGGGIESQYF
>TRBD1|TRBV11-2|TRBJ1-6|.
TGTGCCAGCAGCCCAAGGACAGGGGGCGCGAATAATTCACCCCTCCACTTT
CASSPRTGGANNSPLHF
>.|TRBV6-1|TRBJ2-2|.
TGTGCCAGCAGTAAAGACAACGGGAAGCTGAACACCGGGGAGCTGTTTTTT
CASSKDNGKLNTGELFF
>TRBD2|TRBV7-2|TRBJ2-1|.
TGTGCCAGCAGTTTTAGCGGGGGGTCCGGACAGTTCTTC
CASSFSGGSGQFF
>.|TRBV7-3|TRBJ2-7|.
TGTGCCAGCAGCTTAGGGCCCTCCTACGAGCAGTACTTC
CASSLGPSYEQYF
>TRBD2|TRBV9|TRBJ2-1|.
TGTGCCAGCAGCGTAGCTAGCGGGGGGTACAATGAGCAGTTCTTC
CASSVASGGYNEQFF
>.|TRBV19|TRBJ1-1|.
TGTGCCAGTAGTATAATAAGGGAGGGCTTCACTGAAGCTTTCTTT
CASSIIREGFTEAFF
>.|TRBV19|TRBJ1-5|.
TGTGCCAGTAGTACGACGGGAACTAATCAGCCCCAGCATTTT
CASSTTGTNQPQHF
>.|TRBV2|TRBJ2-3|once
TGTGCCAGCAGTGAAGGCGGTGCCCGGGGAGATACGCAGTATTTT
CASSEGGARGDTQYF
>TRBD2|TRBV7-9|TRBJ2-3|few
TGTGCCAGCAGCTTCATCGCGGGGGGCGCAGATACGCAGTATTTT
CASSFIAGGADTQYF
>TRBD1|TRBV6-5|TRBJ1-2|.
TGTGCCAGCAGTTACTCGGGACAGGATGGCTACACCTTC
CASSYSGQDGYTF
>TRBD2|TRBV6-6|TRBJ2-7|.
TGTGCCAGCAGTCAACGGACTAGCGGGGGGACCGCCTACGAGCAGTACTTC
CASSQRTSGGTAYEQYF
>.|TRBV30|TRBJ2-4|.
TGTGCCTGGAGTGGCATGAGGAACATTCAGTACTTC
CAWSGMRNIQYF